The sequence of this T cell receptor beta chain was determined in a study of OX40 agonist ivuxolimab in advanced cancers. Looking at the study overall: Ivuxolimab, which targeted the costimulatory receptor OX40 (CD134), was an agonistic, fully human IgG2 monoclonal antibody. Intravenous ivuxolimab was administered to patients every 2 weeks at six dose levels: 0.01, 0.1, 0.3, 1.5, 3 and 10 mg/kg. Among the approximately 50 dose-escalation patients, about 20 had hepatocellular carcinoma, 15 melanoma, 9 renal cell carcinoma and 9 head and neck cancer. The dose-escalation cohort was 82.7% male with a mean age of approximately 60 years, ranging from roughly 23 to 85. Prior anti-PD-1, anti-PD-L1 or anti-CTLA-4 therapy was permitted, and about two fifths of dose-escalation patients had received checkpoint inhibitors. Partial responses occurred in three dose-escalation patients, of whom one had hepatocellular carcinoma and two had cutaneous melanoma. Peripheral TCRbeta sequencing aimed to test whether ivuxolimab altered TCR sequence diversity and caused clonal T-cell expansion. The paper covers the monotherapy dose-escalation part of the phase I ivuxolimab trial, which included N ≈ 52 patients.

The CDR3 holds 15 amino acids from the cysteine to the phenylalanine. Left in the record is the CDR3 DNA by itself, 45 bases read in frame from the first base. Clipping removes 5 bases from V and 3 bases from J, with 5 as the unmatched junction base count. Taken from the germline V gene, the CDR1 and CDR2 loops are SGHTA and FQGNSA. Details on this clone: Its antigen has not been determined. No qualities accompany the bases; no much larger clone lies one base away.

For sequencing of the TCRbeta CDR3 region, genomic DNA was extracted from the sorted cells. The immunoSEQ Assay was used for sequencing of TCRbeta CDR3 regions. Here the immuneACCESS table is served through TCRdb, limited to in-frame sequences with V and J called. Missing clones are a known gap in these copies; in checked studies unresolved V genes cover under half, and the rest lacks a known reason. Recorded for this sample are 70,000 or so clones; 86% of them occurred a single time. Approximately 8.4% of the sample is in the top ten clones. Broad study findings and their caveats: The antigen specificity of the clonally expanded peripheral T cells was not determined. After ivuxolimab, more expanded clones were found on average in CD8+ T cells than in CD4+ T cells. At doses of 0.1 to 3.0 mg/kg, clonal expansion of both CD4+ and CD8+ T cells in blood was seen between baseline and week 6. In partial responders in the 0.1-3.0 mg/kg groups, normalized peripheral clonal expansion was found to be among the lowest, especially among CD8+ T cells. Low levels of normalized T-cell clonal expansion were also seen in some nonresponding patients.

Patients with a history of autoimmune disease or receiving systemic immunosuppression were excluded from the trial. Peripheral blood for TCR sequencing was drawn from every dose cohort at baseline, at cycle 4 day 1 and at cycle 7 day 1. Samples came from an open-label, multicenter, first-in-human phase I dose-escalation trial of ivuxolimab. The trial enrolled adults with locally advanced or metastatic head and neck squamous cell, hepatocellular, melanoma or renal cell carcinoma. Before TCR sequencing, CD4+ and CD8+ T cells were separately sorted from peripheral blood. The sequences come from CD4+ or CD8+ T cells sorted from blood, collected in a trial of the OX40 agonist ivuxolimab. Rearrangement joined TRBV7-2 to TRBJ2-3; 10 nucleotides in the junction match TRBD1. This sequence was found in an adult with an advanced solid tumor such as melanoma, head and neck, liver or kidney cancer. In nucleotides, the sequence is TGTGCCAGCAGCCTACCGGGACAGGGGACAGATACGCAGTATTTT. This gives the protein CASSLPGQGTDTQYF.